These T cell receptor beta chains were read from a single sample in a study of early T cells in non-severe SARS-CoV-2 infection. TCRdb redid the calling of the 5' RACE reads with MiXCR, one entry per CDR3 protein. The repertoire holds tens of thousands of distinct CDR3 sequences, with roughly 10% as singletons. The material sequenced was whole blood, taken at baseline. All receptors derive from an adult who was a healthcare worker with PCR-confirmed SARS-CoV-2 infection or an uninfected control (not recorded which). CDR3s include the opening cysteine and the closing phenylalanine or tryptophan. D genes are given only for firm matches. Where a row states a size, it is once, few, many or the class of an expanded clone; other rows omit it.

abundance,d_gene,j_gene,v_gene,CDR3nt,CDR3aa
many,-,TRBJ2-3,TRBV10-3,TGTGCCATCAGTGAACGGACAGTATGGGATACGCAGTATTTT,CAISERTVWDTQYF
few,-,TRBJ1-2,TRBV4-3,TGCGCCAGCAGCCAAGATTTGGTTGGTAGCTATGGCTACACCTTC,CASSQDLVGSYGYTF
few,TRBD1,TRBJ2-5,TRBV14,TGTGCCAGCAGCCAAAACAGGGGGCGAGAGACCCAGTACTTC,CASSQNRGRETQYF
many,-,TRBJ2-3,TRBV12-5,TGTGCTAGTGGTTTGTTTCTGGGCCCAGATACGCAGTATTTT,CASGLFLGPDTQYF
once,-,TRBJ2-7,TRBV4-1,TGCGCCAGCAGCCGCCCGAACGCCGTCGAGCAGTACTTC,CASSRPNAVEQYF
many,-,TRBJ1-1,TRBV12-3/TRBV12-4,TGTGCCAGCAGTTTAGGAGGGGGGAACACTGAAGCTTTCTTT,CASSLGGGNTEAFF
-,-,TRBJ2-2,TRBV12-5,TGTGCTAGTGGTTTGGCTCCGAACACCGGGGAGCTGTTTTTT,CASGLAPNTGELFF
few,TRBD1,TRBJ1-2,TRBV20-1,TGCAGTGCTAGGGGATTCGACAGGGTGTATGGCTACACCTTC,CSARGFDRVYGYTF
many,-,TRBJ1-2,TRBV18,TGTGCCAGCTCACCAGGGGGCGGAACTAACTATGGCTACACCTTC,CASSPGGGTNYGYTF
-,-,TRBJ1-2,TRBV14,TGTGCCAGCAGCCAATATAGCTTGGGCTATGGCTACACCTTC,CASSQYSLGYGYTF
few,TRBD1,TRBJ2-1,TRBV18,TGTGCCAGCTCACCACCGGCAGGGGGCCTATTTGAGCAGTTCTTC,CASSPPAGGLFEQFF
-,TRBD1,TRBJ2-7,TRBV27,TGTGCCAGCAGTTTCCACGGGACAGGTAACTACGAGCAGTACTTC,CASSFHGTGNYEQYF
few,TRBD1,TRBJ2-1,TRBV10-3,TGTGCCATCAGTGAGTCGGACAGGTGGAGTGAGCAGTTCTTC,CAISESDRWSEQFF
few,-,TRBJ2-3,TRBV20-1,TGCAGTGCTAGTTCTCCATTAAGCACAGATACGCAGTATTTT,CSASSPLSTDTQYF
many,-,TRBJ2-3,TRBV20-1,TGCAGTGCGCCAGCAGGGGCAGATACGCAGTATTTT,CSAPAGADTQYF
few,TRBD2,TRBJ2-5,TRBV2,TGTGCCAGCAGCTTGGCGTCAACTAGCGTCGAGGAGACCCAGTACTTC,CASSLASTSVEETQYF
-,-,TRBJ2-4,TRBV20-1,TGCAGTGCTCTCGACAACCGGCTAGCCAAAAACATTCAGTACTTC,CSALDNRLAKNIQYF
few,TRBD2,TRBJ2-7,TRBV7-8,TGTGCCAGCAGCCACCGAGCGGGGGGGCAGTCCTACGAGCAGTACTTC,CASSHRAGGQSYEQYF
many,-,TRBJ2-1,TRBV12-3/TRBV12-4,TGTGCCAGCAGTTTTTCTGTCGATGAGCAGTTCTTC,CASSFSVDEQFF
-,-,TRBJ1-2,TRBV29-1,TGCAGCGTTCTCATTGGGGGCCGAGGCTATGGCTACACCTTC,CSVLIGGRGYGYTF